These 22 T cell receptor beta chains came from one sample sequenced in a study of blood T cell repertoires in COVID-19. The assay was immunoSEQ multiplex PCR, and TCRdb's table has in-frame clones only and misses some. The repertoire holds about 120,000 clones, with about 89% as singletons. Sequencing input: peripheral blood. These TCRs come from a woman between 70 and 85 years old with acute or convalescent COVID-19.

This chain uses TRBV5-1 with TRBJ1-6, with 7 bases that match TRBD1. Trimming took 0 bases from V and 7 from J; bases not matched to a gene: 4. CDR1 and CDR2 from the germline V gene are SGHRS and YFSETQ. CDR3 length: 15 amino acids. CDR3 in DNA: TGCGCCAGCAGCTTGGGGGGGACAGAGAATTCACCCCTCCACTTT. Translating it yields CASSLGGTENSPLHF.

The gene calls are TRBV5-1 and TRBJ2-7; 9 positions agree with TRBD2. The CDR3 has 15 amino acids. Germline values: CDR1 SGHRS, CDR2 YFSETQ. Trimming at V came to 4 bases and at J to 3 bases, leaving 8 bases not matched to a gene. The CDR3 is CASSPNSGGFYEQYF. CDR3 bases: TGCGCCAGCAGCCCTAATAGCGGGGGCTTCTACGAGCAGTACTTC.

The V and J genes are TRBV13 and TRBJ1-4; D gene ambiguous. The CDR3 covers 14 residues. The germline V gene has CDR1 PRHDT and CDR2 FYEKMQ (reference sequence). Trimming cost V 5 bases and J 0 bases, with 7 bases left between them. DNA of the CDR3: TGTGCCAGCAGCAACAGTGCAACTAATGAAAAACTGTTTTTT. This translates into CASSNSATNEKLFF.

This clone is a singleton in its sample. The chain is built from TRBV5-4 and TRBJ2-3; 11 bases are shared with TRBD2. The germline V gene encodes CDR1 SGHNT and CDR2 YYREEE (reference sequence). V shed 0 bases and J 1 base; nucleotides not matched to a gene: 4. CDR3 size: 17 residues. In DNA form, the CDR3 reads TGTGCCAGCAGCTTGGCCCCGGGACTAGCGGGCACAGATACGCAGTATTTT. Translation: CASSLAPGLAGTDTQYF.

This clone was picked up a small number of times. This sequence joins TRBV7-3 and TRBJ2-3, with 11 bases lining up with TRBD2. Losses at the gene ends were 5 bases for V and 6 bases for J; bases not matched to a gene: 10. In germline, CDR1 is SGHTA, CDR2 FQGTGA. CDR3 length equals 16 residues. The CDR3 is CASSTPSGGPRDTQYF. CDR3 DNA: TGTGCCAGCAGCACTCCTAGCGGGGGGCCGAGGGATACGCAGTATTTT.

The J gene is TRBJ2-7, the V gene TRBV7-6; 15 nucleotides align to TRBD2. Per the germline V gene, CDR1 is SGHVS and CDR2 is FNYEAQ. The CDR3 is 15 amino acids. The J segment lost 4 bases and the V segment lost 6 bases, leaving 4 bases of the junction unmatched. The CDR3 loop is CASSYGLAGGYEQYF. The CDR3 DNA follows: TGTGCCAGCAGTTACGGACTAGCGGGGGGGTACGAGCAGTACTTC.

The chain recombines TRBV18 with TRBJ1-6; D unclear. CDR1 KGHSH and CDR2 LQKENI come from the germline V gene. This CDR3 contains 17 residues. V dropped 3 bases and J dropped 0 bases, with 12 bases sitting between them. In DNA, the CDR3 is TGTGCCAGCTCACCCGGGAGGATGAGCTCCTATAATTCACCCCTCCACTTT. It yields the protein CASSPGRMSSYNSPLHF.

DNA for the CDR3: TGTGCCAGCAGCACCCGGGGGGGGAGTGGGAACTATGGCTACACCTTC. It specifies CASSTRGGSGNYGYTF. The genes are TRBV9 and TRBJ1-2; TRBD1 is a possible D gene (5 bases). There are 16 residues in the CDR3. V gave up 4 bases and J gave up 2 bases, with 18 bases separating them. Germline CDR1 is SGDLS and CDR2 is YYNGEE.

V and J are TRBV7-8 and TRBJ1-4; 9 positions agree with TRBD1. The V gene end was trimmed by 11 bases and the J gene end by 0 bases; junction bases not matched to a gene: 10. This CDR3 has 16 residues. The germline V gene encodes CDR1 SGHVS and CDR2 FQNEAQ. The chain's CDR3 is CAPPNRGPSTNEKLFF. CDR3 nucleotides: TGTGCCCCCCCCAACAGGGGGCCCTCAACTAATGAAAAACTGTTTTTT.

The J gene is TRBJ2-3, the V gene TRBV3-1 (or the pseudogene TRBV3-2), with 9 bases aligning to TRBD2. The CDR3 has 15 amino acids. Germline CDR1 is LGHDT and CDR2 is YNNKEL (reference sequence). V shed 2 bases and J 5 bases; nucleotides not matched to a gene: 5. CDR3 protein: CASSQLLAGRDTQYF. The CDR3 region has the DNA TGTGCCAGCAGCCAACTTCTAGCGGGAAGAGATACGCAGTATTTT.

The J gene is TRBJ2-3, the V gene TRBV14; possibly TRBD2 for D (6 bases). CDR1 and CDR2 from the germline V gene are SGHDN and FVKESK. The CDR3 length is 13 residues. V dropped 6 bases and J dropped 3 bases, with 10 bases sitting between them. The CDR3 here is CASRRLVTDTQYF. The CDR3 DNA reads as TGTGCCAGCAGGCGACTAGTTACAGATACGCAGTATTTT.

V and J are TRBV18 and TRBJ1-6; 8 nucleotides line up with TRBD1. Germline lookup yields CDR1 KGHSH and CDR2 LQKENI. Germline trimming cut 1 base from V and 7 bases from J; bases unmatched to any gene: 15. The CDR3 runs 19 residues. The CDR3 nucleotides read TGTGCCAGCTCACCACAGTGGTCAGGGGGCGCATCCCGGAATTCACCCCTCCACTTT. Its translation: CASSPQWSGGASRNSPLHF.

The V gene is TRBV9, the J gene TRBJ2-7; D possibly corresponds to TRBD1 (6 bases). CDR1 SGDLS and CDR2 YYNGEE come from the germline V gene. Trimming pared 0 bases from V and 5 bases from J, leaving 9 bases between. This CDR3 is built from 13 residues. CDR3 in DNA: TGTGCCAGCAGCGTAGAACAGGGCCACGAGCAGTACTTC. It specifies CASSVEQGHEQYF.

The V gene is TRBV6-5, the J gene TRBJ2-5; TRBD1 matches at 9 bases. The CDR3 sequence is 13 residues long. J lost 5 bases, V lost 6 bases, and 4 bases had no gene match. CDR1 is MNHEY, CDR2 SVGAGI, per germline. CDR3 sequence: CASRTGGPETQYF. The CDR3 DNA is TGTGCCAGCAGGACAGGGGGACCGGAGACCCAGTACTTC.

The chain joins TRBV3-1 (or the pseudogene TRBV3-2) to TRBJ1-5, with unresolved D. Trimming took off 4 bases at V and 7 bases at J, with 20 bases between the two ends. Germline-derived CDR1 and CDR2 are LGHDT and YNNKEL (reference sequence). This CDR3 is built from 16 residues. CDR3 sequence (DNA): TGTGCCAGCAGCCTTGGAGGATTAGGGAACCGACAGCCCCAGCATTTT. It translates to CASSLGGLGNRQPQHF.

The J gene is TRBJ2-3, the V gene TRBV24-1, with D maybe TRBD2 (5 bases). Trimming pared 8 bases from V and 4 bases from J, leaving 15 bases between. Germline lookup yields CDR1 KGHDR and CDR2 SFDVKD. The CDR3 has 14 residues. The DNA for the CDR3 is TGTGCCACCACTAGCAGCCACGGGCCAGATACGCAGTATTTT. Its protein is CATTSSHGPDTQYF.

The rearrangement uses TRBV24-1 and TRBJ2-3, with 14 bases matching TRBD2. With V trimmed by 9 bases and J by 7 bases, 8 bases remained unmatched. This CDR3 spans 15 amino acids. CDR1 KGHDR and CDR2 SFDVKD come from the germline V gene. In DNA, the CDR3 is TGTGCCACCGACGGGACTAGCGGGGGCCTCTATACGCAGTATTTT. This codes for CATDGTSGGLYTQYF.

The CDR3 sequence is CASSSGTGLGNQPQHF. Here the CDR3 DNA reads TGTGCCAGCAGTTCCGGGACAGGGCTAGGGAATCAGCCCCAGCATTTT. The chain links TRBV27 to TRBJ1-5; 9 nucleotides align to TRBD1. This CDR3 has 16 amino acids. Germline V gives CDR1 MNHEY, CDR2 SMNVEV (reference sequence). V was clipped by 4 bases and J by 4 bases; unmatched bases: 8.

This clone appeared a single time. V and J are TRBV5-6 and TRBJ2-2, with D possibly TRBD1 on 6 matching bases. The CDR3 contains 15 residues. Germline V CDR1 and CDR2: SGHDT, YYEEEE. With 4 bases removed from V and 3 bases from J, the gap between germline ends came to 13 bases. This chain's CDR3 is CASSMTGGDTGELFF. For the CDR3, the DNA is TGTGCCAGCAGCATGACAGGCGGCGACACCGGGGAGCTGTTTTTT.

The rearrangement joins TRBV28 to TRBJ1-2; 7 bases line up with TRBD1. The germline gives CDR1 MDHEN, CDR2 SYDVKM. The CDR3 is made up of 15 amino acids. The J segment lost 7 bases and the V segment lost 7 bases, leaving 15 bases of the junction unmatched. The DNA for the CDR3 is TGTGCCAGCACTTCCTTTTTGGGGACAGCCGGTGGCTACACCTTC. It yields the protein CASTSFLGTAGGYTF.

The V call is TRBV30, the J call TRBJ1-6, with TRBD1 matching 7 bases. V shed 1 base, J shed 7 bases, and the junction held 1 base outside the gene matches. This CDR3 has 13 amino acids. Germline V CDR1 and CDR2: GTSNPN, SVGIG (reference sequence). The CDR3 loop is CAWSGQGNSPLHF. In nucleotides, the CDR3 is TGTGCCTGGAGTGGACAGGGAAATTCACCCCTCCACTTT. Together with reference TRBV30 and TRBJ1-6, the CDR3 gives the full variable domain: SQTIHQWPATLVQPVGSPLSLECTVEGTSNPNLYWYRQAAGRGLQLLFYSVGIGQISSEVPQNLSASRPQDRQFILSSKKLLLSDSGFYLCAWSGQGNSPLHFGNGTRLTVT.

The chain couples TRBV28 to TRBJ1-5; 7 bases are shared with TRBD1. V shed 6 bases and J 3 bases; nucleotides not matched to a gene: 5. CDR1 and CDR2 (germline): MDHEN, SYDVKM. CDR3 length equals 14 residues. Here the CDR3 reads CASRSGGLNQPQHF. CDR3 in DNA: TGTGCCAGCAGATCAGGGGGGCTCAATCAGCCCCAGCATTTT.